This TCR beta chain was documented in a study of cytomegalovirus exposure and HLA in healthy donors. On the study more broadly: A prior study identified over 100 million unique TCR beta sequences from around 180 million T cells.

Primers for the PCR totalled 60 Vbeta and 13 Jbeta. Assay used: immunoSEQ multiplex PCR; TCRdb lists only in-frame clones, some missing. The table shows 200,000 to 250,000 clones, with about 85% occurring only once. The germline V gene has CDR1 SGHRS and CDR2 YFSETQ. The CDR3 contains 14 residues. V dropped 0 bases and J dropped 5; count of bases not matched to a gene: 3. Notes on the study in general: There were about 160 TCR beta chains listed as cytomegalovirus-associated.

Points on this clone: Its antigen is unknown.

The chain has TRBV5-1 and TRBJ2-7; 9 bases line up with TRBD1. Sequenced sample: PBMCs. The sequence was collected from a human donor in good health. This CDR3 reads CASSLEGTGNEQYF. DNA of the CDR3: TGCGCCAGCAGCTTGGAGGGGACAGGGAACGAGCAGTACTTC.